The 7 T cell receptor beta chains below were found in one sample sequenced in a study of blood T cell repertoires in COVID-19. Assay used: immunoSEQ multiplex PCR; TCRdb lists only in-frame clones, some missing. The sample yields a few hundred thousand clones, around 84% seen once. The material sequenced was peripheral blood. These TCRs come from a human donor in a cohort sampled during active COVID-19.

CDR3 loop: CASSPWDRGTDGYTF. CDR3 DNA: TGTGCCAGCTCACCATGGGACAGGGGGACGGATGGCTACACCTTC. The V gene is TRBV18, the J gene TRBJ1-2; 11 nucleotides agree with TRBD1. Germline trimming cut 2 bases from V and 6 bases from J; bases unmatched to any gene: 5. Germline V lookup: CDR1 KGHSH, CDR2 LQKENI. The CDR3 is 15 amino acids.

The chain combines TRBV10-3 with TRBJ2-5; TRBD2 agrees at 13 bases. V was pared by 2 bases and J by 3 bases, with 0 bases of the junction left unmatched. Per germline, CDR1 ENHRY and CDR2 SYGVKD. This CDR3 is 15 amino acids long. CDR3 residues: CAISETSGREETQYF. As DNA, the CDR3 is TGTGCCATCAGTGAGACTAGCGGGAGGGAAGAGACCCAGTACTTC.

The chain couples TRBV19 to TRBJ2-1, with a weak D call TRBD1 (5 bases). Trimming took 6 bases from V and 4 from J, leaving 19 bases between them. The CDR3 runs 16 residues. CDR1 is LNHDA, CDR2 SQIVND, per germline (reference sequence). The DNA of the CDR3 is TGTGCCAGTAGAGACGACAGTTGGGGATCTTACAATGAGCAGTTCTTC. Its protein product is CASRDDSWGSYNEQFF.

V usage is TRBV6-1 and J usage is TRBJ2-1; TRBD2 matches at 12 bases. Germline V gene sequence: CDR1 MNHNS, CDR2 SASEGT. CDR3 length: 17 residues. Trimming took 2 bases from V and 3 from J; bases not matched to a gene: 5. The CDR3 region has the DNA TGTGCCAGCAGTGAACGACGGACTAGCGGGGACTACAATGAGCAGTTCTTC. The encoded protein is CASSERRTSGDYNEQFF.

CDR3 sequence reads: CASSRAGTGGSWNEQFF. In nucleotides, the CDR3 is TGTGCCAGCAGCCGAGCCGGGACAGGGGGGTCTTGGAATGAGCAGTTCTTC. The genes are TRBV7-9 and TRBJ2-1; 11 nucleotides align to TRBD1. The V gene end was trimmed by 5 bases and the J gene end by 7 bases; junction bases not matched to a gene: 13. Germline assignment: CDR1 SEHNR and CDR2 FQNEAQ (reference sequence). This CDR3 is 17 amino acids long.

The chain uses TRBV6-5 and TRBJ1-4; D gene ambiguous. V gave up 5 bases and J gave up 6 bases, with 10 bases separating them. The germline V gene has CDR1 MNHEY and CDR2 SVGAGI. The CDR3 sequence is 13 residues long. The CDR3 protein is CASSMKRDEKLFF. The CDR3 DNA follows: TGTGCCAGCAGTATGAAGAGGGATGAAAAACTGTTTTTT.

This sequence joins TRBV5-1 and TRBJ1-1; D uncertain. Trimming took 1 base from V and 0 from J, leaving 13 bases between them. Germline CDR1 is SGHRS and CDR2 is YFSETQ. CDR3 length: 16 amino acids. CDR3 in DNA: TGCGCCAGCAGCTTGACTCCCAACTACGTGAACACTGAAGCTTTCTTT. Protein product: CASSLTPNYVNTEAFF. Full variable domain (rest looked up from reference TRBV5-1 and TRBJ1-1): KAGVTQTPRYLIKTRGQQVTLSCSPISGHRSVSWYQQTPGQGLQFLFEYFSETQRNKGNFPGRFSGRQFSNSRSEMNVSTLELGDSALYLCASSLTPNYVNTEAFFGQGTRLTVV.